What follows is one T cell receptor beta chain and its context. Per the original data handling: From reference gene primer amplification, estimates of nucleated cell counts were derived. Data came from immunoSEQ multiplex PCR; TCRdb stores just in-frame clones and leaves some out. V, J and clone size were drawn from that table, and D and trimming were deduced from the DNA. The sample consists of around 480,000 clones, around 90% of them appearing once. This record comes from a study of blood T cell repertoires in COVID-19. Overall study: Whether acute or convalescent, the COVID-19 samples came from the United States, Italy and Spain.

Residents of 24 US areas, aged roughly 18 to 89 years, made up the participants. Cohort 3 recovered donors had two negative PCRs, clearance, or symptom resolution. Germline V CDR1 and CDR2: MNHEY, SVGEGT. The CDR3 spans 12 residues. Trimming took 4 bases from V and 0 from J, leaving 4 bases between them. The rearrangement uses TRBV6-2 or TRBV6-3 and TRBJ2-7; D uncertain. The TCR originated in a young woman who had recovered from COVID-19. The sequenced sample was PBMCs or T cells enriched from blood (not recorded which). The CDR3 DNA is TGTGCCAGCAGTTTTAGCTCCTACGAGCAGTACTTC. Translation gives CASSFSSYEQYF.